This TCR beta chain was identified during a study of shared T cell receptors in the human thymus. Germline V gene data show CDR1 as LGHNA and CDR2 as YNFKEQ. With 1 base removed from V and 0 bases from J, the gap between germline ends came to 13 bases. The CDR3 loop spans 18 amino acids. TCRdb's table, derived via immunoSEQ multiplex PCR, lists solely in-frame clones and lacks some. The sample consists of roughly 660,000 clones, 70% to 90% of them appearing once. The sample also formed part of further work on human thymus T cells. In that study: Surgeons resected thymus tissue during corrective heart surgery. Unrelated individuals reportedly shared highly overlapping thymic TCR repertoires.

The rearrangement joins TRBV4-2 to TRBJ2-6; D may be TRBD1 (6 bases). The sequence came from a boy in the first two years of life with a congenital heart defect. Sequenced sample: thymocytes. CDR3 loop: CASSQGAGARSGANVLTF. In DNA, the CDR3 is TGTGCCAGCAGCCAAGGGGCAGGGGCCCGCTCTGGGGCCAACGTCCTGACTTTC.